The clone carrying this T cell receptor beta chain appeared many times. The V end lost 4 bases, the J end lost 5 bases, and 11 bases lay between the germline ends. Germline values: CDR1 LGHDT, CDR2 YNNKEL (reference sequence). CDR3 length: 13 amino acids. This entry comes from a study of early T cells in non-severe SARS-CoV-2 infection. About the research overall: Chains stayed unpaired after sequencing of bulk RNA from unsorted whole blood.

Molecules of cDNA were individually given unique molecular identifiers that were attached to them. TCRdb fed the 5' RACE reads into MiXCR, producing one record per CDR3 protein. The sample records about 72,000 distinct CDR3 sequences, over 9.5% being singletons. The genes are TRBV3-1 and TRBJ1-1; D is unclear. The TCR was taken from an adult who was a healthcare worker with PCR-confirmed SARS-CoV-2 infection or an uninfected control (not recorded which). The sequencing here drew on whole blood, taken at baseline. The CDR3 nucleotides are TGTGCCAGCAGCCTAGTTATGGGGACTGAAGCTTTCTTT. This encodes CASSLVMGTEAFF.